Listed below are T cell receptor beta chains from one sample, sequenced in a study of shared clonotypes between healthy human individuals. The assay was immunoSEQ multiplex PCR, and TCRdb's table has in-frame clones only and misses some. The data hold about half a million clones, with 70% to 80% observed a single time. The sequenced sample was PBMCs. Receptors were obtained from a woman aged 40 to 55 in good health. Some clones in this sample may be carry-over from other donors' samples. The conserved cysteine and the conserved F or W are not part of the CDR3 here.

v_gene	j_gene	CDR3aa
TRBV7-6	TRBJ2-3	ASSFRVRGTDTQY
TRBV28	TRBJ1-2	ASRFSELGGYT
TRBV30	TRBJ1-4	AWSPGAGTMEKLF
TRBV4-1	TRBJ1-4	ASSQWVSGGSEKLF
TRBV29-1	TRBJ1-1	SVEVRGTEAF
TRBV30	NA	AWSFSSGSLYEQY
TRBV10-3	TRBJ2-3	AISRTGATDTQY
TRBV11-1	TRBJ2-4	ASSLPDRGGKNIQY
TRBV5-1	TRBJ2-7	ASSFRGQPEYEQY
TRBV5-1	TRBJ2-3	ASSLSSYDTQY